Shown below are 21 T cell receptor beta chains from a single sample sequenced in a study of cytomegalovirus exposure and HLA in healthy donors. Use of 60 Vbeta and 13 Jbeta primers characterized the PCR. The repertoire was sequenced with immunoSEQ multiplex PCR; TCRdb's copy has only in-frame clones and lacks some. In the table there are some 140,000 clones, 82% of which are singletons. The sequencing sample was made of PBMCs. Receptors originate from a woman aged 50 to 60 in good health and CMV-seropositive.

There are a few counts of this clone. The rearrangement joins TRBV6-1 to TRBJ2-3; 9 nucleotides match TRBD1. After removal of 8 bases from V and 5 bases from J, the junction contained 8 bases not matched to a gene. This CDR3 has 14 residues. Germline loops: CDR1 MNHNS, CDR2 SASEGT. The CDR3 loop is CASSRDRVVDTQYF. Written as DNA, the CDR3 is TGTGCCAGCTCCCGGGACAGGGTGGTAGATACGCAGTATTTT.

The gene calls are TRBV18 and TRBJ1-1, with TRBD1 as a possible D gene (5 bases). This CDR3 is built from 15 residues. Deletions cut 1 base from V and 0 bases from J, with 9 bases between. CDR1 is KGHSH, CDR2 LQKENI, per germline. The CDR3 sequence: CASSPQETVNTEAFF. The DNA of the CDR3 is TGTGCCAGCTCACCACAGGAGACAGTGAACACTGAAGCTTTCTTT.

This clone was picked up a small number of times. The DNA of the CDR3 is TGTGCCAGCAGCGTAGAGGGGGCCCACACTGAAGCTTTCTTT. Encoded protein: CASSVEGAHTEAFF. The chain uses TRBV9 and TRBJ1-1; 7 bases are a match to TRBD1. Germline V gives CDR1 SGDLS, CDR2 YYNGEE. V dropped 0 bases and J dropped 3; count of bases not matched to a gene: 2. This CDR3 spans 14 amino acids.

The chain combines TRBV5-1 with TRBJ1-1; 8 bases fit TRBD1. V lost 4 bases to trimming and J lost 1 base; unmatched junction nucleotides: 12. There are 17 residues in the CDR3. Looked up from germline, CDR1 is SGHRS and CDR2 is YFSETQ. The CDR3: CASSQTGERHGNTEAFF. The CDR3 nucleotides are TGCGCCAGCAGCCAGACAGGGGAGAGACATGGGAACACTGAAGCTTTCTTT.

This chain joins TRBV15 and TRBJ2-7, with 9 bases fitting TRBD2. The CDR3 contains 15 residues. CDR1 and CDR2 (germline): LNHNV, YYDKDF (reference sequence). After removal of 1 base from V and 6 bases from J, the junction contained 7 bases not matched to a gene. In DNA, the CDR3 is TGTGCCACCAGCAGAGGCGGGACTAGCACTCTCGAGCAGTACTTC. Protein: CATSRGGTSTLEQYF.

This chain joins TRBV7-3 and TRBJ1-2; 11 bases align to TRBD1. Per germline, CDR1 SGHTA and CDR2 FQGTGA. Unmatched junction bases numbered 7, after V lost 6 bases and J lost 4 bases. This CDR3 is 15 amino acids long. As DNA, the CDR3 is TGTGCCAGCAGTTCTACCGGGACAGGGGGCTATGGCTACACCTTC. It codes for CASSSTGTGGYGYTF.

The V call is TRBV28, the J call TRBJ1-1, with no clear D. V lost 2 bases and J lost 3, with 7 bases in between. Germline V gene data show CDR1 as MDHEN and CDR2 as SYDVKM. This CDR3 has 13 amino acids. As DNA, the CDR3 is TGTGCCAGCAGTTTACCCGGGGACACTGAAGCTTTCTTT. This encodes CASSLPGDTEAFF.

The V call is TRBV5-5, the J call TRBJ2-7; D gene uncertain. V lost 2 bases and J lost 5, with 5 bases in between. Germline V CDR1 and CDR2: SGHKS, YYEKEE (reference sequence). The CDR3 is made up of 11 amino acids. As DNA, the CDR3 is TGTGCCAGCAGCTTCCCCGACGAGCAGTACTTC. This encodes CASSFPDEQYF.

The chain has TRBV7-3 and TRBJ2-1; 8 nucleotides align to TRBD2. Germline assignment: CDR1 SGHTA and CDR2 FQGTGA. Trimming took 1 base from V and 5 from J; bases not matched to a gene: 7. The CDR3 is 16 residues long. The CDR3 DNA reads as TGTGCCAGCAGCTTAAGCTTTGGTAGCGGGGACAATGAGCAGTTCTTC. This translates into CASSLSFGSGDNEQFF.

The chain uses TRBV18 and TRBJ1-5; D is unclear. CDR1 is KGHSH and CDR2 is LQKENI in the germline V gene. The CDR3 is 12 residues long. V lost 9 bases and J 4 bases, leaving 10 bases between the germline ends. The CDR3 region is CASTNGNQPQHF. The CDR3 DNA reads as TGTGCCAGTACAAACGGGAATCAGCCCCAGCATTTT.

V gene TRBV6-6 combines with J gene TRBJ1-6; D unresolved. V gave up 5 bases and J gave up 4 bases, with 12 bases separating them. There are 15 residues in the CDR3. Germline V lookup: CDR1 MNHNY, CDR2 SVGAGI (reference sequence). As DNA, the CDR3 is TGTGCCAGCAGTCGCCCCCGGGTTTATAATTCACCCCTCCACTTT. Translation: CASSRPRVYNSPLHF.

This rearrangement joins TRBV6-1 to TRBJ2-1; D ambiguous. Between the trimmed V and J ends, which lost 3 bases and 8 bases, there was a span of 11 bases. Germline CDR1 is MNHNS and CDR2 is SASEGT. The CDR3 contains 13 residues. CDR3 residues: CASSERIVHEQFF. For the CDR3, the DNA is TGTGCCAGCAGTGAGAGGATTGTCCATGAGCAGTTCTTC.

This clone was detected once. The V call is TRBV7-3, the J call TRBJ2-1; TRBD2 is a possible D gene (6 bases). This CDR3 comprises 16 residues. In germline, CDR1 is SGHTA, CDR2 FQGTGA. Trimming took off 0 bases at V and 2 bases at J, with 11 bases between the two ends. The chain's CDR3 is CASSLTTGATYNEQFF. In nucleotides, the CDR3 is TGTGCCAGCAGCTTAACTACGGGAGCAACCTACAATGAGCAGTTCTTC.

The chain carries TRBV9 and TRBJ1-2; 8 bases agree with TRBD1. Germline loops: CDR1 SGDLS, CDR2 YYNGEE. The CDR3 is 15 amino acids. Unmatched junction bases numbered 9, after V lost 4 bases and J lost 4 bases. DNA for the CDR3: TGTGCCAGCAGCCCTGGACAGGGCCACCTCTATGGCTACACCTTC. This encodes CASSPGQGHLYGYTF. Full variable domain (missing parts from reference TRBV9 and TRBJ1-2): DSGVTQTPKHLITATGQRVTLRCSPRSGDLSVYWYQQSLDQGLQFLIQYYNGEERAKGNILERFSAQQFPDLHSELNLSSLELGDSALYFCASSPGQGHLYGYTFGSGTRLTVV.

The chain links TRBV6-1 to TRBJ2-6; TRBD1 matches at 10 bases. Trimming at V came to 4 bases and at J to 2 bases, leaving 11 bases not matched to a gene. Germline CDR1 MNHNS, CDR2 SASEGT. CDR3 length equals 19 residues. In nucleotides, the CDR3 is TGTGCCAGCAGTGGACAGGGGGCCCCATTCCTCCCTGGGGCCAACGTCCTGACTTTC. This encodes CASSGQGAPFLPGANVLTF.

The chain is built from TRBV27 and TRBJ2-1, with 15 nucleotides matching TRBD2. The CDR3 contains 17 residues. The J segment lost 9 bases and the V segment lost 5 bases, leaving 11 bases of the junction unmatched. Germline CDR1 is MNHEY and CDR2 is SMNVEV (reference sequence). In DNA, the CDR3 is TGTGCCAGCAGTAGGGGACTAGCGGGAGGTCGAATAGGTGAGCAGTTCTTC. This sequence encodes CASSRGLAGGRIGEQFF.

This chain connects TRBV30 to TRBJ2-5, with TRBD2 identical over 7 bases. V was pared by 0 bases and J by 4 bases, with 8 bases of the junction left unmatched. The CDR3 contains 15 residues. Germline V lookup: CDR1 GTSNPN, CDR2 SVGIG (reference sequence). CDR3 nucleotides: TGTGCCTGGAGTGTACGGGGCGGGAGAAGAGAGACCCAGTACTTC. It is translated as CAWSVRGGRRETQYF.

The genes are TRBV5-1 and TRBJ2-7, with D perhaps TRBD1 (5 bases). Germline CDR1 and CDR2: SGHRS and YFSETQ. V lost 0 bases and J 0 bases, leaving 10 bases between the germline ends. CDR3 length equals 15 residues. The CDR3 protein is CASSLGGALSYEQYF. CDR3 bases: TGCGCCAGCAGCTTGGGGGGCGCCCTCTCCTACGAGCAGTACTTC.

The chain has TRBV2 and TRBJ2-2; D is possibly TRBD2 (6 bases). The V end was cut by 1 base, the J end by 1 base, with 13 bases between. Germline CDR1 is SNHLY and CDR2 is FYNNEI. The CDR3 covers 17 residues. The CDR3 region is CASSEEWSGLNTGELFF. CDR3 sequence (DNA): TGTGCCAGCAGTGAAGAATGGAGCGGGCTGAACACCGGGGAGCTGTTTTTT.

The chain is built from TRBV9 and TRBJ1-3; unclear D gene. This CDR3 contains 14 residues. The V end lost 0 bases, the J end lost 4 bases, and 8 bases lay between the germline ends. Germline-derived CDR1 and CDR2 are SGDLS and YYNGEE. The CDR3: CASSVDPGGNTIYF. CDR3 nucleotides: TGTGCCAGCAGCGTAGATCCCGGGGGAAACACCATATATTTT. Filled out from reference TRBV9 and TRBJ1-3, the complete variable domain reads DSGVTQTPKHLITATGQRVTLRCSPRSGDLSVYWYQQSLDQGLQFLIQYYNGEERAKGNILERFSAQQFPDLHSELNLSSLELGDSALYFCASSVDPGGNTIYFGEGSWLTVV.

This chain links TRBV6-1 with TRBJ1-1, with 9 bases matching TRBD1. V was pared by 4 bases and J by 0 bases, with 6 bases of the junction left unmatched. This CDR3 has 16 amino acids. Germline CDR1 MNHNS, CDR2 SASEGT. This CDR3 is CASSAGTGMMNTEAFF. In DNA, the CDR3 is TGTGCCAGCAGTGCGGGGACAGGGATGATGAACACTGAAGCTTTCTTT.